This T cell receptor beta chain was observed in a study of T cell repertoires in cytomegalovirus infection. As for the study in general: Signatures in public TCR beta sequences pointed to both CMV infection and matching HLA type. Notes on the study in general: Predominance within the ex vivo response was attributable to HLA-C-restricted CMV-specific TCR beta clonotypes. CMV carriers with the relevant HLA were identified by cumulative public TCR beta family frequency.

The CDR3 runs to 15 residues. Trimming at V came to 2 bases and at J to 6 bases, leaving 6 bases not matched to a gene. CDR1 and CDR2 (germline): SGHTA, FQGNSA. TCRdb reprocessed the reads via MiXCR and lists one record per CDR3 protein. The sample records some 440,000 distinct CDR3 sequences, approximately 33% being singletons. Turning to this clonotype: Its antigen remains unknown.

V is TRBV7-2 and J is TRBJ2-7; 11 nucleotides align to TRBD2. This clonotype was obtained from a human donor in good health (CMV status not recorded). Some clones in this sample may be carry-over from other donors' samples. Material for sequencing was PBMCs. The CDR3 DNA reads as TGTGCCAGCAGCTTACGGCTAGCGGGGGGAAGCGAGCAGTACTTC. Residues: CASSLRLAGGSEQYF.